This T cell receptor (beta chain) was documented in a study of T-cell memory formation after mild COVID-19. The CDR3 sequence is 16 residues long. Germline CDR1 SEHNR, CDR2 FQNEAQ (reference sequence). V trimming: 3 bases; J trimming: 0 bases; junction bases outside the gene matches: 2. This clonotype was seen ten or more times. TCRdb redid the calling of the 5' RACE reads with MiXCR, one entry per CDR3 protein. The table includes roughly 410,000 distinct CDR3 sequences, around 24% detected once. The clonotype originates from an adult woman who had mild COVID-19 (a few samples of this study predate the infection). Cell type and time point are not known. V gene TRBV7-9 combines with J gene TRBJ2-3; 11 nucleotides align to TRBD2. The sample comprised PBMCs or a T cell subset sorted from them (not recorded which). The CDR3 is CASSLGLAASTDTQYF. The CDR3 DNA sequence: TGTGCCAGCAGCTTGGGACTAGCGGCTAGCACAGATACGCAGTATTTT.